This T cell receptor (beta chain) originates from a study of shared clonotypes between healthy human individuals. Study-wide points: For sorted subsets, rarefaction showed incomplete sequencing despite large depth.

The CDR3 is 16 residues long. The V end was cut by 3 bases, the J end by 8 bases, with 23 bases between. The germline V gene encodes CDR1 SGHRS and CDR2 YFSETQ. Sequencing was performed with immunoSEQ multiplex PCR; in TCRdb, only in-frame clones are kept and a portion is missing. The sample holds a few million clones, approximately 93% seen once. Study donors comprised healthy, HIV-negative adults devoid of recent acute infection or vaccination. Researchers partitioned CD4+ cells into CD45RA+ naive and CD45RA-negative memory subsets. A note on this clone: The antigen is not known.

The source of this sequence is a man aged 18-30 years in good health. Some clones in this sample may be carry-over from other donors' samples. Material for sequencing was naive CD4+ T cells from PBMCs. Subset indicated: CD45RA+ positively selected. The rearrangement joins TRBV5-1 to TRBJ1-2; TRBD1 is a possible D gene (5 bases). CDR3 DNA: TGCGCCAGCAGCTCGACCCCACCGACACAGGTCGGGGGCTACACCTTC. Residues: CASSSTPPTQVGGYTF.